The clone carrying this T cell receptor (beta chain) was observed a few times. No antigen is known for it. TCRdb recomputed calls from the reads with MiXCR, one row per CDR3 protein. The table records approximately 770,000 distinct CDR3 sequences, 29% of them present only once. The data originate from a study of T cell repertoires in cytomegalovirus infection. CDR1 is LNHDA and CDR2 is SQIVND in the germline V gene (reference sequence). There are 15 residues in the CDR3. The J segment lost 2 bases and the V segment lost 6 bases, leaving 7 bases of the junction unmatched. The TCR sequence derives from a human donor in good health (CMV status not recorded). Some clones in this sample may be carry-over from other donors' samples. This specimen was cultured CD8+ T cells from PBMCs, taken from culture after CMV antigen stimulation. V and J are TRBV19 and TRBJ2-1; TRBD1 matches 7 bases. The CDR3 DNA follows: TGTGCCAGTAGCGAGCCGGGACAGACCTACAATGAGCAGTTCTTC. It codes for CASSEPGQTYNEQFF.